Each of the 20 T cell receptor beta chains below was sequenced from the same sample in a study of cytomegalovirus exposure and HLA in healthy donors. The PCR employed 60 Vbeta primers together with 13 Jbeta primers. Here immunoSEQ multiplex PCR was the method, and the copy in TCRdb shows in-frame clones only, minus some. This table has about 92,000 clones, around 74% appearing once. Sequencing used PBMCs. All receptors derive from a man in his fifties in good health and CMV-seropositive.

The chain has TRBV7-2 and TRBJ1-4; weak D call: TRBD1 (5 bases). The CDR3 is made up of 15 amino acids. Germline V gene sequence: CDR1 SGHTA, CDR2 FQGNSA. V lost 6 bases, J lost 0 bases, and 11 bases lay in between. The CDR3 protein is CASRRQGSTNEKLFF. CDR3 in DNA: TGTGCCAGCAGACGGCAGGGTTCAACTAATGAAAAACTGTTTTTT.

The rearrangement uses TRBV2 and TRBJ2-7; TRBD1 might be the D (6 bases). V was pared by 7 bases and J by 3 bases, with 13 bases between. The germline V gene has CDR1 SNHLY and CDR2 FYNNEI. The CDR3 is 13 residues long. CDR3 in DNA: TGTGCCAGCACAGGCAGGGGCAACTACGAGCAGTACTTC. Its translation: CASTGRGNYEQYF.

The rearrangement links TRBV5-6 to TRBJ2-3; D may be TRBD2 (6 bases). CDR3 size: 15 residues. Germline V gene sequence: CDR1 SGHDT, CDR2 YYEEEE. V gave up 0 bases and J gave up 0 bases, with 8 bases separating them. The DNA for the CDR3 is TGTGCCAGCAGCTTGGGGGGACTTAGCACAGATACGCAGTATTTT. It is translated as CASSLGGLSTDTQYF. The whole variable domain, remainder taken from reference TRBV5-6 and TRBJ2-3, is DAGVTQSPTHLIKTRGQQVTLRCSPKSGHDTVSWYQQALGQGPQFIFQYYEEEERQRGNFPDRFSGHQFPNYSSELNVNALLLGDSALYLCASSLGGLSTDTQYFGPGTRLTVL.

The chain has TRBV7-9 and TRBJ2-3, with D perhaps matching TRBD2 (7 bases). The CDR3 spans 16 residues. V lost 3 bases to trimming and J lost 0 bases, with 13 bases between them. Germline V gene data show CDR1 as SEHNR and CDR2 as FQNEAQ (reference sequence). The CDR3 region is CASSLGGGLSTDTQYF. In nucleotides, the CDR3 is TGTGCCAGCAGCTTGGGGGGGGGCCTTAGCACAGATACGCAGTATTTT. Variable domain in full (rest from reference TRBV7-9 and TRBJ2-3): DTGVSQNPRHKITKRGQNVTFRCDPISEHNRLYWYRQTLGQGPEFLTYFQNEAQLEKSRLLSDRFSAERPKGSFSTLEIQRTEQGDSAMYLCASSLGGGLSTDTQYFGPGTRLTVL.

The CDR3 here is CASSPPVTTSSYEQYF. CDR3 coding DNA: TGTGCCAGCAGCCCCCCCGTGACAACCAGCTCCTACGAGCAGTACTTC. The chain uses TRBV28 and TRBJ2-7; D is unclear. The length of the CDR3 is 16 residues. V was trimmed by 6 bases and J by 0 bases, leaving 18 bases between them. Germline V gene data show CDR1 as MDHEN and CDR2 as SYDVKM.

This clone was observed a handful of times. The genes are TRBV6-5 and TRBJ2-3, with TRBD1 matching over 9 bases. Germline V lookup: CDR1 MNHEY, CDR2 SVGAGI. The CDR3 runs to 15 residues. The trim removed 4 bases at V and 7 bases at J, leaving 9 bases unmatched. CDR3 DNA: TGTGCCAGCAGTTCCCCGGGACAGGGTTTGAATACGCAGTATTTT. This translates into CASSSPGQGLNTQYF.

J is TRBJ1-3 and V is TRBV18; D remains unclear. The germline gives CDR1 KGHSH, CDR2 LQKENI. CDR3 size: 16 residues. Trimming shortened V by 4 bases and J by 0 bases, and 13 bases separated the two germline ends. The CDR3 coding sequence is TGTGCCAGCTCACAGTCACAGACAACCTCTGGAAACACCATATATTTT. This sequence encodes CASSQSQTTSGNTIYF.

V usage is TRBV19 and J usage is TRBJ1-2, with 7 bases fitting TRBD1. Trimming took 5 bases from V and 2 from J; bases not matched to a gene: 2. This CDR3 is 13 amino acids long. The germline gives CDR1 LNHDA, CDR2 SQIVND (reference sequence). CDR3 nucleotides: TGTGCCAGTAGTCCGGGACAGAACTATGGCTACACCTTC. Translating gives CASSPGQNYGYTF.

J is TRBJ1-5 and V is TRBV7-2, with TRBD1 identical over 7 bases. The CDR3 has 16 amino acids. The ends lost 0 bases at V and 0 bases at J; junction bases unmatched: 2. CDR1 and CDR2 (germline): SGHTA, FQGNSA. CDR3 bases: TGTGCCAGCAGCTTAGCGACAGGGTATAGCAATCAGCCCCAGCATTTT. It specifies CASSLATGYSNQPQHF.

V is TRBV6-6 and J is TRBJ1-2; 9 positions match TRBD1. V gave up 7 bases and J gave up 8 bases; unmatched junction bases: 8. The CDR3 has 13 amino acids. The germline CDR1 and CDR2 sequences are MNHNY and SVGAGI (reference sequence). CDR3 DNA: TGTGCCAGCACCCCGACAGGGGGAGGAGGCTACACCTTC. As protein: CASTPTGGGGYTF.

V usage is TRBV5-1 and J usage is TRBJ1-2; the D is unclear. The V end was cut by 1 base, the J end by 5 bases, with 9 bases between. Germline V gene data show CDR1 as SGHRS and CDR2 as YFSETQ. The CDR3 has 13 amino acids. In DNA form, the CDR3 reads TGCGCCAGCAGCTTGAATCAGCGTTATGGCTACACCTTC. It encodes CASSLNQRYGYTF.

This clone appeared once. The chain links TRBV28 to TRBJ1-1; D gene unclear. Germline values: CDR1 MDHEN, CDR2 SYDVKM. The CDR3 is made up of 15 amino acids. V lost 2 bases and J 3 bases, leaving 13 bases between the germline ends. CDR3 nucleotides: TGTGCCAGCAGTTTAAGAGGGCCTGGATACACTGAAGCTTTCTTT. Protein sequence: CASSLRGPGYTEAFF.

The chain has TRBV6-5 and TRBJ1-5; D is uncertain. V lost 2 bases to trimming and J lost 7 bases, with 9 bases between them. The germline gives CDR1 MNHEY, CDR2 SVGAGI. The CDR3 runs 13 residues. The CDR3 region has the DNA TGTGCCAGCAGTTACACCCCAGGACAGCCCCAGCATTTT. This gives the protein CASSYTPGQPQHF.

This clone was recorded once. V gene TRBV4-1 combines with J gene TRBJ2-3; 8 bases line up with TRBD2. V was pared by 0 bases and J by 5 bases, with 13 bases of the junction left unmatched. This CDR3 has 18 amino acids. Germline CDR1 and CDR2: MGHRA and YSYEKL. The CDR3 sequence is CASSQDLIRGGAGDTQYF. CDR3 nucleotides: TGCGCCAGCAGCCAAGATTTAATACGGGGGGGGGCTGGAGATACGCAGTATTTT.

This clone appeared a few times. The V and J genes are TRBV18 and TRBJ1-3; D not certain. CDR3 length: 14 amino acids. CDR1 and CDR2 (germline): KGHSH, LQKENI. V was clipped by 0 bases and J by 8 bases, with 11 bases between them. The CDR3 coding sequence is TGTGCCAGCTCACCACCGACCTTGAGGGACACCATATATTTT. It yields the protein CASSPPTLRDTIYF.

The chain joins TRBV27 to TRBJ2-3, with TRBD2 as a possible D gene (6 bases). The CDR3 length is 16 residues. V gave up 6 bases and J gave up 8 bases, with 24 bases separating them. Germline loops: CDR1 MNHEY, CDR2 SMNVEV (reference sequence). CDR3 in amino acids: CASSSSAEGLIATQYF. The CDR3 DNA reads as TGTGCCAGCAGCTCCAGCGCGGAGGGCTTGATAGCTACGCAGTATTTT.

This chain joins TRBV30 and TRBJ2-7; D ambiguous. This CDR3 has 12 amino acids. CDR1 is GTSNPN, CDR2 SVGIG, per germline (reference sequence). V shed 3 bases and J shed 6 bases, with 12 bases lying between them. The DNA for the CDR3 is TGTGCCTGGAGCAGAAGCCGGAGCGAGCAGTACTTC. Its protein is CAWSRSRSEQYF.

The gene calls are TRBV2 and TRBJ2-7; D not resolved. V dropped 5 bases and J dropped 4 bases, with 6 bases sitting between them. CDR1 SNHLY and CDR2 FYNNEI come from the germline V gene. The CDR3 consists of 11 residues. In nucleotides, the CDR3 is TGTGCCAGCAGTCCAAAATACGAGCAGTACTTC. Translated, it gives CASSPKYEQYF.

The rearrangement joins TRBV29-1 to TRBJ2-7; TRBD2 matches 12 bases. There are 15 residues in the CDR3. V lost 3 bases and J lost 3; bases outside the gene matches: 6. From germline, CDR1 is SQVTM and CDR2 ANQGSEA. The CDR3 coding sequence is TGCAGCGTTGAGGCCACTAGCGGGAGGATCTACGAGCAGTACTTC. Amino acids: CSVEATSGRIYEQYF.

The J gene is TRBJ1-3, the V gene TRBV5-4; 7 bases are shared with TRBD1. The ends lost 4 bases at V and 2 bases at J; junction bases unmatched: 9. Per the germline V gene, CDR1 is SGHNT and CDR2 is YYREEE (reference sequence). The CDR3 is 16 amino acids. In DNA form, the CDR3 reads TGTGCCAGCAGCAAAGCCGGGACAGAAACTGGAAACACCATATATTTT. Its protein is CASSKAGTETGNTIYF.